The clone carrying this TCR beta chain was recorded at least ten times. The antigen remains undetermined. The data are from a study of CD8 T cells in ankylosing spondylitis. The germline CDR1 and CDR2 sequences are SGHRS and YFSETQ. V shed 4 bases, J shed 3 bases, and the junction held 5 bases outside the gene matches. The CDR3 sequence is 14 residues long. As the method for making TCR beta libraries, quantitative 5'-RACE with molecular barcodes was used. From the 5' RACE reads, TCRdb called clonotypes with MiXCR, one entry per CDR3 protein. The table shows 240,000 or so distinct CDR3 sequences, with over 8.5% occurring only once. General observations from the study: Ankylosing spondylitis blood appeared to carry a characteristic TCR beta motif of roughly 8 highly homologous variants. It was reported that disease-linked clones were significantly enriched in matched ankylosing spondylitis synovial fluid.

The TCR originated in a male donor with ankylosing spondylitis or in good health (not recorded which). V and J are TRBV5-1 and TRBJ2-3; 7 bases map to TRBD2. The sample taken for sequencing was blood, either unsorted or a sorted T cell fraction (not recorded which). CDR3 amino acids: CASSRSGTTDTQYF. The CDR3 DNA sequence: TGCGCCAGCAGCAGGAGCGGGACGACAGATACGCAGTATTTT.